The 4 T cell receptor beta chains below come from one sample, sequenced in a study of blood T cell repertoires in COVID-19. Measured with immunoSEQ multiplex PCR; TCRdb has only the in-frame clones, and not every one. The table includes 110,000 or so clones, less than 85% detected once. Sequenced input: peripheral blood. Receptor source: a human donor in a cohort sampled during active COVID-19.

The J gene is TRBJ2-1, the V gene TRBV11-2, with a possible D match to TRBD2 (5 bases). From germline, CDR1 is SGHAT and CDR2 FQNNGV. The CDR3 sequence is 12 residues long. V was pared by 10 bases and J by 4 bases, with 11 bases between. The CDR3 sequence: CATRPGYNEQFF. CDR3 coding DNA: TGTGCCACCCGACCGGGATACAATGAGCAGTTCTTC. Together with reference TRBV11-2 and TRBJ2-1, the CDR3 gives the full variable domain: EAGVAQSPRYKIIEKRQSVAFWCNPISGHATLYWYQQILGQGPKLLIQFQNNGVVDDSQLPKDRFSAERLKGVDSTLKIQPAKLEDSAVYLCATRPGYNEQFFGPGTRLTVL.

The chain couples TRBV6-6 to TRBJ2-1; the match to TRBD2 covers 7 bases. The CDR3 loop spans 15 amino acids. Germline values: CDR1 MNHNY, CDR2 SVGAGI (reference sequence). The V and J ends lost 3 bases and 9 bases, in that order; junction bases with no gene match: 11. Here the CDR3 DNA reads TGTGCCAGCAGTTATGGGCGGGGGTGGACGGGTGAGCAGTTCTTC. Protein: CASSYGRGWTGEQFF.

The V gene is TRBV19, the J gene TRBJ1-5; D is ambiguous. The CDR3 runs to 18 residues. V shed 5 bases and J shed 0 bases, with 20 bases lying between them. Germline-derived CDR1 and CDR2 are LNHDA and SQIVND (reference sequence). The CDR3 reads CASSRRGRSFDSNQPQHF. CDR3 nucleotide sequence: TGTGCCAGTAGTCGACGAGGCAGATCATTTGATAGCAATCAGCCCCAGCATTTT.

In nucleotides, the CDR3 is TGTGCCAGCAGAAATTCCGGGACAGGGAATACGCAGTATTTT. Its protein product is CASRNSGTGNTQYF. V is TRBV2 and J is TRBJ2-3; 9 nucleotides agree with TRBD1. The CDR3 has 14 residues. Germline lookup yields CDR1 SNHLY and CDR2 FYNNEI. Trimming took 6 bases from V and 7 from J; bases not matched to a gene: 8. The whole variable domain, filled in from reference TRBV2 and TRBJ2-3, reads EPEVTQTPSHQVTQMGQEVILRCVPISNHLYFYWYRQILGQKVEFLVSFYNNEISEKSEIFDDQFSVERPDGSNFTLKIRSTKLEDSAMYFCASRNSGTGNTQYFGPGTRLTVL.